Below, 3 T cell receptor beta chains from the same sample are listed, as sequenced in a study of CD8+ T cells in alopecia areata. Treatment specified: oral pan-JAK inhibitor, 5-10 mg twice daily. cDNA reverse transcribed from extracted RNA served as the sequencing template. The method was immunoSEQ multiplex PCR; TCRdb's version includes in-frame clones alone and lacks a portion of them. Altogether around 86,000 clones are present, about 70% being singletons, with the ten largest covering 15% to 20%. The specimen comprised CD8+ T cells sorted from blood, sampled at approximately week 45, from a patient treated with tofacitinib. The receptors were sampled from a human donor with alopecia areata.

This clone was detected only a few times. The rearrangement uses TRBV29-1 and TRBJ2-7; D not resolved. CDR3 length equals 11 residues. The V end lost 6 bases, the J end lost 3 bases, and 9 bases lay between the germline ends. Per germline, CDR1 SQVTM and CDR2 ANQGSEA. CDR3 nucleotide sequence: TGCAGCGTGCAAGGCGACTACGAGCAGTACTTC. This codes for CSVQGDYEQYF.

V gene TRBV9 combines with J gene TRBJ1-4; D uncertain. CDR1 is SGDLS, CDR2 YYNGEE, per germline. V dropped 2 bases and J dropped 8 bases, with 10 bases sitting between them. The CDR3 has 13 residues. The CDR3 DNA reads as TGTGCCAGCAGCGTCGGCGGCGGAGAAAAACTGTTTTTT. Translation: CASSVGGGEKLFF.

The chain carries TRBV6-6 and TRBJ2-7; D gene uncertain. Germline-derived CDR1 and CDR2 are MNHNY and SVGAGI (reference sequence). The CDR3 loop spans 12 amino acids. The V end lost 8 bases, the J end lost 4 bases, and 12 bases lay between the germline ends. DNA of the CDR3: TGTGCCAGCGGCGTACCAAATTACGAGCAGTACTTC. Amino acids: CASGVPNYEQYF.